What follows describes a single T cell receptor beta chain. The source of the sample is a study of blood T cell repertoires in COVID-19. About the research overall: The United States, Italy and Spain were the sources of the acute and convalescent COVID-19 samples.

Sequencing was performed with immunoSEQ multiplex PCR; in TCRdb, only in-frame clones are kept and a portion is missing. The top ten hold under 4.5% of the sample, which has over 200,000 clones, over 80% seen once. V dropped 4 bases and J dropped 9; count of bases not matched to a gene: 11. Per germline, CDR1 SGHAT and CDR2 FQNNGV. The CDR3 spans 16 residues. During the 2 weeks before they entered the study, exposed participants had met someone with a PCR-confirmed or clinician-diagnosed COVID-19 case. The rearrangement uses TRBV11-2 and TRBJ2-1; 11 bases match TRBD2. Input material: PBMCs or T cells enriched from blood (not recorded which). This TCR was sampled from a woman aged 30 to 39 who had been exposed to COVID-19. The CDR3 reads CASSSFTSGRGIEQFF. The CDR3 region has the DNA TGTGCCAGCAGCTCCTTTACTAGCGGGAGAGGGATTGAGCAGTTCTTC.